This TCR beta chain was captured in a study of blood T cells in healthy people across ages. Study results and limitations: TCR beta diversity correlated strongly with naive T cell percentage.

It was with a sample-barcoded 5' primer and a J-beta primer mix that a second PCR of about 7 to 12 cycles was run. Each cDNA molecule, via a template-switch adaptor with 12 random nucleotides, was tagged. The yield of each sample was at least 3 million CDR3-containing paired-end reads. TCRdb re-called the 5' RACE reads through MiXCR, storing one row per CDR3 protein. The sample yields about 1.7 million distinct CDR3 sequences, 28% seen once. V lost 7 bases to trimming and J lost 9 bases, with 16 bases between them. This CDR3 has 13 amino acids. About this clonotype itself: Antigen specificity is unknown.

The chain uses TRBV12-3 or TRBV12-4 and TRBJ1-5; D ambiguous. The origin of this receptor is a woman aged 25 to 39 in good health. Sequenced: blood. The CDR3 region has the DNA TGTGCCAGCACCACGGGATCCGGAAGGCCCCAGCATTTT. Its translation is CASTTGSGRPQHF.